This T cell receptor beta chain was sequenced in a study of cytomegalovirus exposure and HLA in healthy donors. Overall study context: There were tens of millions of unique TCRs (from HLA-typed donors) in an early data release.

Healthy people donating bone marrow made up the donors. Amplification used 60 Vbeta primers and 13 Jbeta primers. This table comes from immunoSEQ multiplex PCR, and its TCRdb copy is limited to in-frame clones, with some not included. The table has about 140,000 clones, roughly 74% seen once. The source of this sequence is a man aged 35-49 years in good health and CMV-seronegative. Sequences were obtained from PBMCs.

The CDR3 DNA is TGCGCCAGCAGCTTGGAGGGGAGGTTGGACACTGAAGCTTTCTTT. It codes for CASSLEGRLDTEAFF. The J gene is TRBJ1-1, the V gene TRBV5-1; D perhaps matches TRBD1 (5 bases). CDR1 SGHRS and CDR2 YFSETQ come from the germline V gene. This CDR3 has 15 residues. V lost 0 bases to trimming and J lost 3 bases, with 12 bases between them.